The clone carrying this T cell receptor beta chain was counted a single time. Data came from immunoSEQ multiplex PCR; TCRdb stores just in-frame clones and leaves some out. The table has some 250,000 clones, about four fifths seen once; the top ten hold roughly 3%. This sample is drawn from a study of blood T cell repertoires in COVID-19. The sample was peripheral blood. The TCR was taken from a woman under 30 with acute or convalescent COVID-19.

The CDR3 nucleotides read TGTGCCAGCAGCCAGAACCTACCGAACAGGGAGATGAACACTGAAGCTTTCTTT. Residues: CASSQNLPNREMNTEAFF. The chain employs TRBV14 and TRBJ1-1, with D perhaps matching TRBD1 (6 bases). Trimming left V 3 bases short and J 0 bases short, with 20 bases between. The CDR3 covers 18 residues. Germline CDR1 and CDR2: SGHDN and FVKESK.